This TCR beta chain was profiled in a study of radiation and T cells in renal cell carcinoma. Time point meaning: blood 4 weeks post-SBRT, at nephrectomy. Noted treatment: 15 Gy SBRT to primary tumor, nephrectomy 4 weeks later. V lost 5 bases to trimming and J lost 1 base, with 5 bases between them. There are 13 residues in the CDR3. CDR1 is SEHNR, CDR2 FQNEAQ, per germline (reference sequence). This table comes from immunoSEQ multiplex PCR, and its TCRdb copy is limited to in-frame clones, with some not included. This table has just under 150,000 clones, 75% to 90% appearing once. This chain links TRBV7-9 with TRBJ2-2; D unresolved. The specimen comprised blood, sampled from a patient whose treatment included radiotherapy and nephrectomy. This clonotype originated in a woman between 45 and 60 years old with renal cell carcinoma. The chain's CDR3 is CASSIKNTGELFF. The CDR3 DNA follows: TGTGCCAGCAGCATCAAGAACACCGGGGAGCTGTTTTTT. The whole variable domain, filled in from reference TRBV7-9 and TRBJ2-2, reads DTGVSQNPRHKITKRGQNVTFRCDPISEHNRLYWYRQTLGQGPEFLTYFQNEAQLEKSRLLSDRFSAERPKGSFSTLEIQRTEQGDSAMYLCASSIKNTGELFFGEGSRLTVL.